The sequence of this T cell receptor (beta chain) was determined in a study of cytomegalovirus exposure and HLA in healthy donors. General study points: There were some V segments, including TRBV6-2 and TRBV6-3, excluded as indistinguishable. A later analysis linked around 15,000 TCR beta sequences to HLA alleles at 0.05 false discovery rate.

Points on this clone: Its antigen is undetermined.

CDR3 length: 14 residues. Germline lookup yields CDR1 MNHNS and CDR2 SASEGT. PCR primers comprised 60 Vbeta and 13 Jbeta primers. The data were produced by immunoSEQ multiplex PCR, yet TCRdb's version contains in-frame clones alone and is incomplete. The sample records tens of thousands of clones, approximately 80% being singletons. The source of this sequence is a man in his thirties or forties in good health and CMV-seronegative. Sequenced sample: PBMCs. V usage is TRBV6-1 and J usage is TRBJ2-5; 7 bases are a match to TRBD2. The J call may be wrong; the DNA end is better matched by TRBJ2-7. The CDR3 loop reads CASSFSGSGDEQYF. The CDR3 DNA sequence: TGTGCCAGCAGTTTTAGCGGGTCCGGGGACGAGCAGTACTTC.